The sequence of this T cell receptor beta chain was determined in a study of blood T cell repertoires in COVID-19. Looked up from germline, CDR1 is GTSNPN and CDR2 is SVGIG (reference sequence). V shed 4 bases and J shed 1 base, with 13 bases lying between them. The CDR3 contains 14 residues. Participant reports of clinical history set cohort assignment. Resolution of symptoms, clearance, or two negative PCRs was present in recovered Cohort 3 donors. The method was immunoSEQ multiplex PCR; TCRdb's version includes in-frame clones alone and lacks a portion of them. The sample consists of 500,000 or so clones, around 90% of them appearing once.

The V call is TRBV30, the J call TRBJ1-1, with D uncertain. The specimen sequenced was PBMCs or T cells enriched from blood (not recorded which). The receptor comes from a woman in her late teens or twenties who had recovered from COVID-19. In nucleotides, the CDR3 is TGTGCCTGGATTGCGGGGTTTAGGAACACTGAAGCTTTCTTT. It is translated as CAWIAGFRNTEAFF.